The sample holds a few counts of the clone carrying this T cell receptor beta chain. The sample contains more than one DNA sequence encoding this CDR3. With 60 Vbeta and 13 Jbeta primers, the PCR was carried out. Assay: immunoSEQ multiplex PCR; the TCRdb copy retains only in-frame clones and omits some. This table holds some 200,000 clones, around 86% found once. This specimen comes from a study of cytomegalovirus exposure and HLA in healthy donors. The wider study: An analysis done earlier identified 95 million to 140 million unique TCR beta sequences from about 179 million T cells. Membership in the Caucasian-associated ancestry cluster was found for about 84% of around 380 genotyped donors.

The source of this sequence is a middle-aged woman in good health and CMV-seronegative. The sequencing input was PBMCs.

The CDR3 is CASSGALGLNTEAFF. For the CDR3, the DNA is TGCGCCAGCAGCGGAGCACTCGGCTTAAACACTGAAGCTTTCTTT. The chain recombines TRBV5-1 with TRBJ1-1, with D unresolved. The germline V gene encodes CDR1 SGHRS and CDR2 YFSETQ. The V end was cut by 4 bases, the J end by 2 bases, with 15 bases between. This CDR3 is built from 15 residues.